Listed below are T cell receptor beta chains from one sample, sequenced in a study of somatic mutations in cytotoxic T cells in rheumatoid arthritis. Some clones are missing from TCRdb's copy, which holds only in-frame ones; the method was immunoSEQ multiplex PCR. The table lists 15,000 to 20,000 clones, more than 75% of them singletons, with around a fifth in the top ten. Input material: CD8+ T cells sorted from blood. The receptor set was obtained from an adult with rheumatoid arthritis. Both conserved end residues are part of each CDR3. Each record gives: D gene, V gene, J gene, clone size, CDR3 protein, CDR3 DNA. A D gene is named only where the DNA matches it firmly. Where a row states a size, it is once, few, many or the class of an expanded clone; other rows omit it.

>-|TRBV15|TRBJ1-2|once
CATSITRGGAEGYTF
TGTGCCACCAGCATCACAAGGGGGGGGGCGGAAGGCTACACCTTC
>TRBD1|TRBV7-9|TRBJ1-2|-
CASSPRTGKSNYGYTF
TGTGCCAGCAGCCCTCGGACAGGGAAATCGAACTATGGCTACACCTTC
>-|TRBV6-5|TRBJ1-2|-
CASSSWTAGDGYTF
TGTGCCAGCAGTTCCTGGACAGCGGGAGATGGCTACACCTTC
>-|TRBV7-9|TRBJ2-7|-
CASSLAGDIREQYF
TGTGCCAGCAGCTTAGCGGGGGATATTCGCGAGCAGTACTTC
>-|TRBV10-3|TRBJ1-1|-
CAISEALRETEAFF
TGTGCCATCAGTGAGGCCCTGAGAGAGACTGAAGCTTTCTTT
>-|TRBV7-9|TRBJ2-7|once
CASSLGLAVSAEQYF
TGTGCCAGCAGCTTAGGTTTGGCAGTGTCTGCCGAGCAGTACTTC
>-|TRBV18|TRBJ2-1|-
CASSPEEGASYNEQFF
TGTGCCAGCTCACCGGAGGAGGGAGCATCCTACAATGAGCAGTTCTTC
>-|TRBV7-9|TRBJ2-5|-
CASSSSGGGRLETQYF
TGTGCCAGCAGCTCATCAGGGGGAGGGAGGTTAGAGACCCAGTACTTC
>-|TRBV11-3|TRBJ1-5|-
CASSLGANQPQHF
TGTGCCAGCAGCTTAGGGGCGAATCAGCCCCAGCATTTT
>TRBD2|TRBV5-1|TRBJ2-2|-
CASSPGTSVNTGELFF
TGCGCCAGCAGCCCCGGGACTAGCGTAAACACCGGGGAGCTGTTTTTT
>TRBD2|TRBV7-2|TRBJ2-7|-
CASSPGLAQSSYEQYF
TGTGCCAGCAGCCCTGGACTAGCGCAGAGCTCCTACGAGCAGTACTTC
>-|TRBV5-4|TRBJ2-5|-
CASSDAAAGAQETQYF
TGTGCCAGCAGCGACGCTGCCGCGGGGGCACAAGAGACCCAGTACTTC
>-|TRBV6-6|TRBJ2-5|-
CASGHYRGSQETQYF
TGTGCCAGCGGACACTACCGGGGCTCCCAAGAGACCCAGTACTTC
>TRBD2|TRBV9|TRBJ2-3|once
CASSVLADLTDTQYF
TGTGCCAGCAGCGTCCTAGCGGACCTCACAGATACGCAGTATTTT
>-|TRBV2|TRBJ2-4|-
CASLSSPGVKNIQYF
TGTGCCAGCCTTAGTTCTCCGGGCGTGAAAAACATTCAGTACTTC